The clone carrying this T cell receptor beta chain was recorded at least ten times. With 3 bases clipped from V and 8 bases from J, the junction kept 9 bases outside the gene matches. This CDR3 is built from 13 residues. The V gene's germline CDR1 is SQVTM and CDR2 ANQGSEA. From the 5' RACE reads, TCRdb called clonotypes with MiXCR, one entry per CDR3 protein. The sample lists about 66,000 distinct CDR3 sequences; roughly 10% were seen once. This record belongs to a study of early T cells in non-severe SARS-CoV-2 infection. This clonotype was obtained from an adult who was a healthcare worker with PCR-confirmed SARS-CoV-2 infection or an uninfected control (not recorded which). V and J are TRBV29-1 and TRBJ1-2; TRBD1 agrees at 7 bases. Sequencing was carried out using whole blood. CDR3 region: CSVDEAGGDGYTF. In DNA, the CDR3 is TGCAGCGTTGACGAGGCAGGGGGTGACGGCTACACCTTC.